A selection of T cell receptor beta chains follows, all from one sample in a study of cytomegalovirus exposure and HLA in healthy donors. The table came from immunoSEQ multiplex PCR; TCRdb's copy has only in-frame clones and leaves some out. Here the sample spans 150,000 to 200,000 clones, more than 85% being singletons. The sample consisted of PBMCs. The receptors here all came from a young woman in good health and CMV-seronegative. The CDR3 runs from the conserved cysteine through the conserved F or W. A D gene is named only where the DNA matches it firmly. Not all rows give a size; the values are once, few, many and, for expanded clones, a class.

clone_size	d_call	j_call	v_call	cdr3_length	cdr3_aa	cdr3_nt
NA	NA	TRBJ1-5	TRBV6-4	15	CASSQGPNGNQPQHF	TGTGCCAGCAGTCAGGGTCCTAATGGCAATCAGCCCCAGCATTTT
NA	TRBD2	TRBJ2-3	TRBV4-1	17	CASSQANLAGITDTQYF	TGCGCCAGCAGCCAAGCCAACCTAGCGGGAATCACAGATACGCAGTATTTT
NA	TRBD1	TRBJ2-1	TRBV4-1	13	CASSQRTGNEQFF	TGCGCCAGCAGCCAACGGACAGGGAATGAGCAGTTCTTC
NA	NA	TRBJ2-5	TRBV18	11	CATGSQETQYF	TGTGCAACAGGGAGCCAAGAGACCCAGTACTTC
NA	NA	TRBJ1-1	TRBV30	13	CAWSIDFTTEAFF	TGTGCCTGGAGTATCGACTTTACTACTGAAGCTTTCTTT
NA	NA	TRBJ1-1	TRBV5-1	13	CASSSRGGTEAFF	TGCGCCAGCAGCTCGAGGGGGGGCACTGAAGCTTTCTTT
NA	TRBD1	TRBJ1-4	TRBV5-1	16	CASSIPTGVTNEKLFF	TGCGCCAGCAGCATCCCTACAGGGGTAACTAATGAAAAACTGTTTTTT
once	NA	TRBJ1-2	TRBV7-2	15	CASSLGIGANYGYTF	TGTGCCAGCAGCTTAGGAATAGGGGCGAACTATGGCTACACCTTC
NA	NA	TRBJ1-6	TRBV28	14	CASKGGAVNSPLHF	TGTGCCAGCAAGGGAGGGGCCGTCAATTCACCCCTCCACTTT
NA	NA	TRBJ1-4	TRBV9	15	CASSVRGLINEKLFF	TGTGCCAGCAGCGTAAGGGGACTGATTAATGAAAAACTGTTTTTT
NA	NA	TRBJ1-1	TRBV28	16	CASSLAAAGANTEAFF	TGTGCCAGCAGTTTAGCCGCGGCGGGGGCGAACACTGAAGCTTTCTTT
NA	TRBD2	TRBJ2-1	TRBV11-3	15	CASSLTSGGYNEQFF	TGTGCCAGCAGCTTAACAAGCGGGGGGTACAATGAGCAGTTCTTC
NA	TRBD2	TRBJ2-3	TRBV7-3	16	CASSSGLAGSTDTQYF	TGTGCCAGCAGCTCGGGACTAGCGGGAAGCACAGATACGCAGTATTTT
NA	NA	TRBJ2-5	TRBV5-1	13	CASSLFIQETQYF	TGCGCCAGCAGCTTGTTTATTCAAGAGACCCAGTACTTC
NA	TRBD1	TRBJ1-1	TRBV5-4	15	CASSSRDRGDTEAFF	TGTGCCAGCAGTAGCCGGGACAGGGGGGACACTGAAGCTTTCTTT
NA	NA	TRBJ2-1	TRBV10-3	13	CAITSTENNEQFF	TGTGCCATCACCTCGACAGAGAACAATGAGCAGTTCTTC
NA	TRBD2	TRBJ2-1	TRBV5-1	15	CASVTLAGGQNEQFF	TGCGCCAGCGTGACTCTAGCGGGGGGGCAAAATGAGCAGTTCTTC
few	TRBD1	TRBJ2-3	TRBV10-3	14	CAIGDRGFTDTQYF	TGTGCCATCGGGGACAGGGGTTTCACAGATACGCAGTATTTT
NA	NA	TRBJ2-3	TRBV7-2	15	CASSLGGLFLDTQYF	TGTGCCAGCAGCTTAGGGGGACTTTTCCTGGATACGCAGTATTTT
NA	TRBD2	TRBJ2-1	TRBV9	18	CASSDRTSGRLNYNEQFF	TGTGCCAGCAGCGACCGGACTAGCGGGAGACTCAACTACAATGAGCAGTTCTTC
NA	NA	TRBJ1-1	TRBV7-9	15	CASSLGSGGETEAFF	TGTGCCAGCAGCTTAGGCTCTGGGGGCGAAACTGAAGCTTTCTTT
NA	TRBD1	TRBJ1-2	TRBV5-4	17	CASSLGTGGRSGYGYTF	TGTGCCAGCAGCTTGGGGACAGGGGGCCGCTCGGGCTATGGCTACACCTTC
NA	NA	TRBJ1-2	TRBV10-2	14	CASIAPTTNYGYTF	TGCGCCAGCATAGCTCCTACAACTAACTATGGCTACACCTTC
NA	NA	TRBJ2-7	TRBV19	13	CATGQTTPYEQYF	TGTGCCACAGGACAGACAACACCCTACGAGCAGTACTTC
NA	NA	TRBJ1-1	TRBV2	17	CASSEGGRGGSKTRVFF	TGTGCCAGCAGTGAAGGGGGCAGGGGAGGGTCGAAAACGAGGGTGTTCTTT